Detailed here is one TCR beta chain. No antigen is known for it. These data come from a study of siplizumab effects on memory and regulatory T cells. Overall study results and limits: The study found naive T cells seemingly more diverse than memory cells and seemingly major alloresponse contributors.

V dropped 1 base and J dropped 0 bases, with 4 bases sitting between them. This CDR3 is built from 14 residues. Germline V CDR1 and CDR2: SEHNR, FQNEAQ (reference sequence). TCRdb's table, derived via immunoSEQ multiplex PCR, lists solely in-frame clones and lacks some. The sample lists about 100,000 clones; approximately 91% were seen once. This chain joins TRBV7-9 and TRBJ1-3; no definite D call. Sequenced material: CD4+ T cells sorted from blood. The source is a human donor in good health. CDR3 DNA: TGTGCCAGCAGCTTAGACGTCTCTGGAAACACCATATATTTT. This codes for CASSLDVSGNTIYF.